A single T cell receptor beta chain is shown here with its context. This sample stems from a study of blood T cell repertoires in COVID-19. Study in general: Acute and convalescent COVID-19 specimens originated in the United States, Italy and Spain.

Original processing notes: Using reference gene primer amplification, nucleated cell counts were estimated. The method was immunoSEQ multiplex PCR; TCRdb's version includes in-frame clones alone and lacks a portion of them. The V and J calls and clone size are taken from that table; D and trimming were inferred from the DNA. The data hold about 87,000 clones, with 88% observed a single time. CDR1 is SGHDT, CDR2 YYEEEE, per germline. Trimming took off 1 base at V and 6 bases at J, with 10 bases between the two ends. The CDR3 is made up of 13 amino acids. The sequenced material came from peripheral blood. The chain couples TRBV5-6 to TRBJ1-1; D perhaps matches TRBD1 (5 bases). The sequence was collected from an elderly man with acute or convalescent COVID-19. CDR3 residues: CASSLSGPAEAFF. The CDR3 nucleotides read TGTGCCAGCAGCTTGTCAGGGCCTGCTGAAGCTTTCTTT.